This entry describes one T cell receptor beta chain. Its antigen specificity is not known. Base qualities are not at hand, and no much larger clone is one base apart. These data belong to a study of cytomegalovirus exposure and HLA in healthy donors (dated by TCRdb to 2017 to 2019). General notes on the study: An earlier analysis of several hundred of the donors reported approximately 290 Gb of sequence data and some 120 million unique TCR beta sequences from some 180 million T cells. The study was designed to test whether signatures of past pathogen exposure could be identified by cataloging public T cell receptors. Of the approximately 370 genotyped donors, 70% to 90% were placed in the genetic ancestry cluster associated with self-reported Caucasian donors. HLA typing included class I and class II loci at four-digit resolution. To predict cytomegalovirus infection status, the study brought together high-throughput TCR immunosequencing, statistical association of individual TCRs with disease status, and machine learning. Donor age, sex, ethnicity and CMV serostatus were compiled alongside the repertoire data. The number of donors typed differed by locus, with roughly 620-630 for A, B, C, DRB1 and DQB1, 522 for DQA1, about 610 for DPA1, and some 440 for DPB1. About five DR-DQ haplotypes were handled as single units for association and clustering because linkage in the cohort was strong. Rather than using new phenotypic data, the later analysis identified candidate immune exposures from TCR beta sequences and from how often those sequences occurred across donors. An early release that covered about 600 HLA-typed donors contained approximately 300 gigabases of sequencing data and some 87 million unique TCR sequences. Every discovery cohort repertoire had been produced on one sequencing platform. In a later analysis, previously published TCR beta repertoires from more than 500 donors were re-analyzed and high-resolution HLA genotyping was added so that TCR occurrence patterns could be studied. In addition to the first cohort of hundreds of subjects, a separate validation cohort of approximately 130 different subjects was used. The study used immunosequencing to profile the T cell repertoires of several hundred subjects and linked those repertoires to cytomegalovirus serostatus. To decide whether each TCR beta V gene segment behaved as functional or pseudogenic, an earlier analysis of fewer than 750 of the donors relied on high-throughput TCR beta sequencing. Among about 370 genotyped donors of the cohort, an average of roughly 230,000 unique TCR beta nucleotide sequences was sequenced per donor, of which about 19% were non-productive. A later genetic analysis took genome-wide SNP genotypes for about 60% of the roughly 670 donors and used that subset as a discovery cohort. The research as a whole found: Linkage disequilibrium might explain the correlated functional status among segregating V segments, but an unknown experimental factor could not be ruled out. V-gene and J-gene trimming of TCR beta chains was associated with a missense DCLRE1C variant in a later genetic analysis, and the association was replicated in an independent cohort. Cytomegalovirus status was reported to be diagnosed by the classifier with high specificity and sensitivity in both the original and validation cohorts. According to a later analysis, parvovirus B19, influenza, CMV and Epstein-Barr virus appeared linked to several top co-occurrence clusters. CMV serostatus was the only immune exposure information available for the cohort. While some public TCRs were present in many individuals, most TCR sequences turned up only very rarely across donors. The cohort was sequenced for TCR beta chains only, and without alpha or paired-chain data the features that could be detected were limited. Because HLA typing was missing for some donors at each locus, association tests included only the typed subset. Presence/absence analyses assumed roughly uniform sequencing depth across donors, an assumption that may not hold. When HLA alleles, especially DR and DQ, strongly co-occurred, attributing TCR associations to individual alleles was difficult. According to a later analysis, TCR association rates differed among HLA loci, with DRB1 alleles showing the most associated TCRs and HLA-C alleles showing the fewest. Compared with equally common non-associated chains, HLA-associated TCR beta chains in a later analysis were more clonally expanded and had lower generation probabilities. A further reported finding was that TCR beta sequences accurately predicted the HLA-A and HLA-B alleles for most subjects in the first cohort. Because counts were too low, roughly 17 rarely observed V segments, including chromosome 9 orphons, were left out of the earlier analysis of roughly 600 of the donors. In the study, 150 to 200 TCR beta chains were listed as associated with cytomegalovirus. In an earlier analysis of around 600 of the donors, most TCR beta V segments appeared in productive rearrangements about 87% or about 30% of the time, broadly matching IMGT annotations. In a later genetic analysis, fewer N-insertions in productive TCRs were reported among donors in an Asian-associated ancestry cluster than the approximately 710-donor mean. In a later analysis, most CMV-associated TCR beta chains were found to appear HLA-restricted, with HLA associations seemingly driven largely by CMV exposure. Specific HLA alleles were associated with about 17,000 TCR beta sequences at a false discovery rate of 0.05 in a later analysis. A few of the identified cytomegalovirus-associated TCR beta chains were confirmed in vitro to be specific for cytomegalovirus antigens. The 87-base-pair reads could not distinguish some IMGT-functional V segments, including TRBV6-2 and TRBV6-3, so those segments were excluded. A group of highly shared sequence variants was considered likely to be a technical artifact of the sequencing pipeline. It was suggested by the authors that the approach could potentially be generalized to other disease states and immunological phenotypes.

To prepare the library, the immunoSEQ multiplex PCR assay was applied. For the multiplex PCR, a mixture combining 60 forward primers for TCR Vbeta segments and 13 reverse primers for TCR Jbeta segments was used. The CDR3 region of rearranged TCR beta genes was amplified from genomic DNA with a multiplex PCR assay. Amplified TCR beta libraries were sequenced as 87-base-pair reads on the Illumina HiSeq System. Under the source paper's analysis protocol: A later analysis counted some 80 million unique TCR beta chains across the 600 to 850 repertoires, and some 11 million of these chains were shared by at least two donors. A nearest-neighbor algorithm error-corrected the raw reads and collapsed the reads into unique sequences, merging closely related sequences to remove PCR and sequencing errors. Alignment of CDR3 sequences to IMGT reference sequences was used to assign V, D and J gene segments. For a sequence to be retained, a match of at least six nucleotides was required to both a V gene segment and a J gene segment. A rearrangement counted as productive if the CDR3 had no stop codons and remained in frame with V and J, and every other rearrangement counted as non-productive. Following IMGT convention, CDR3 was defined as the stretch from the second conserved V-encoded cysteine to the conserved J-encoded phenylalanine. Sequences without an unambiguous match to a single V gene segment were excluded from the earlier analysis of about 600 of the donors. In an earlier analysis of a few hundred of the donors, V segments were called functional above 56.7% productive rearrangements and were called segregating when the between-donor standard deviation exceeded 5%. To diagnose cytomegalovirus status from the catalog of TCR beta chain sequences, a statistical classification framework was built. In a later analysis, TCR nucleotide sequences were compared against IMGT/GENE-DB human TR gene sequences so that V and J genes could be assigned. In a later analysis, CDR3 sequences and most-parsimonious VDJ recombination scenarios were assigned using the TCRdist pipeline. In a later analysis, each TCR beta chain was defined by its CDR3 amino acid sequence together with its V-gene family, and reads lacking a unique V-gene family were excluded. A later analysis removed 600 or so highly shared, low-generation-probability nucleotide sequences to deal with suspected cross-contamination and a sequencing artifact. In a later analysis, a clonal expansion index for each public chain was calculated from normalized within-repertoire ranks of inferred template counts. In a later analysis, generation probabilities were computed with a VDJ recombination model fitted to out-of-frame rearrangements, and the resulting probabilities were checked against IGoR. In a later analysis, hypergeometric tests were used to score TCR-TCR, TCR-HLA and TCR-CMV co-occurrence, with a repertoire-size bias correction applied to TCR pairs. In a later analysis, false discovery rates were estimated by permuting HLA or CMV assignments 20 times. A later analysis grouped co-occurring TCRs with DBSCAN, adding TCRdist sequence similarity when clustering within HLA-allele-positive subsets. Repertoires with fewer than 30,000 or more than 120,000 public chains were left out of co-occurrence clustering, as were four to six repertoires with anomalous nucleotide sharing. The table comes from immuneACCESS by way of TCRdb, which keeps in-frame sequences with V and J called. Part of the clones is missing from these tables; in studies checked, under half for an unresolved V gene and the rest for unknown reasons. D and trimming come from the DNA, and the V and J calls and clone size come from that table. This sample has approximately 110,000 clones in its table, and roughly 80% of those were observed once. Jointly, the top ten make up 22% of the sample.

The cohort comprised some 730 healthy bone marrow donors. At the time of sampling, all cohort members were nominally healthy, though unrecorded immune exposures were likely present. The donor was CMV seropositive and belonged to the group of 250 to 350 seropositive cohort members. Each donor provided a peripheral blood sample, and peripheral blood mononuclear cells were used for TCR beta sequencing. The Qiagen DNeasy Blood Extraction Kit was used to extract genomic DNA from the blood cell samples. The CDR3 covers 12 residues, taking in both the cysteine and the phenylalanine. Only the CDR3 DNA is retained, 36 bases long and in frame from the first base. The junction shows trimming of 0 bases on V and 7 bases on J, plus 7 bases between the germline ends. The germline V gene provides CDR1 SGDLS and CDR2 YYNGEE.

The rearranged chain carries TRBV9 and TRBJ1-1, with the D gene not confidently named. The origin of this receptor is a man aged 25-40 years in good health and CMV-seropositive. Sample: PBMCs. CDR3 loop: CASSVEEGEAFF. The nucleotide sequence reads TGTGCCAGCAGCGTAGAAGAGGGTGAAGCTTTCTTT.